The source of this T cell receptor (beta chain) is a study of beta chain features in type 1 diabetes. The CDR3 contains 13 residues. V shed 6 bases and J 8 bases; nucleotides not matched to a gene: 9. The germline V gene has CDR1 SQVTM and CDR2 ANQGSEA. In its sample, this clone was seen a few times. Reverse transcription of all isolated RNA meant that expressed TCRB transcripts were sequenced. TCRdb's copy holds only in-frame clones and misses some; the assay was immunoSEQ multiplex PCR. Seen here are thousands of clones, 75% to 80% observed once, and the top ten hold over 1.1%. Input material: Tregs from blood. The chain is built from TRBV29-1 and TRBJ2-4; 8 nucleotides line up with TRBD1. The sequence was collected from a woman between 18 and 29 years old in good health. CDR3 residues: CSVTQGAGDIQYF. The CDR3 nucleotides are TGCAGCGTGACCCAGGGGGCTGGGGACATTCAGTACTTC.